Each of the 11 T cell receptor beta chains below was sequenced from the same sample in a study of blood T cells in healthy people across ages. With a J-beta primer mix and a sample-barcoded 5' primer, a second PCR ran about 7 to 12 cycles. One entry per CDR3 protein results from TCRdb running MiXCR on the 5' RACE reads. The sample lists over a million distinct CDR3 sequences, approximately 59% seen once, with more than 6% in the top ten. Sequencing was performed on blood. These receptors all stem from a man between 18 and 35 years old in good health.

The J gene is TRBJ2-1, the V gene TRBV14; D is ambiguous. CDR3 length: 11 residues. V shed 0 bases and J shed 15 bases, with 9 bases lying between them. Germline V gene lookup returns CDR1 SGHDN and CDR2 FVKESK. The chain's CDR3 is CASSQDDWAFF. The CDR3 DNA sequence: TGTGCCAGCAGCCAAGATGACTGGGCGTTCTTC. The full variable domain, with the rest looked up from reference TRBV14 and TRBJ2-1, is EAGVTQFPSHSVIEKGQTVTLRCDPISGHDNLYWYRRVMGKEIKFLLHFVKESKQDESGMPNNRFLAERTGGTYSTLKVQPAELEDSGVYFCASSQDDWAFFGPGTRLTVL.

Of note for this clonotype: A much larger clone sits a single nucleotide away, making a read error possible. V gene TRBV7-9 combines with J gene TRBJ2-1, with TRBD1 identical over 8 bases. Per germline, CDR1 SEHNR and CDR2 FQNEAQ (reference sequence). The CDR3 extends over 16 amino acids. The CDR3 here is CACSLRRTGSYNEQFF. DNA for the CDR3: TGTGCCTGCAGCTTACGTAGGACAGGGTCCTACAATGAGCAGTTCTTC.

The V call is TRBV29-1, the J call TRBJ1-1; TRBD1 matches 8 bases. The ends lost 6 bases at V and 3 bases at J; junction bases unmatched: 6. Germline V gene lookup returns CDR1 SQVTM and CDR2 ANQGSEA. This CDR3 comprises 13 residues. This CDR3 reads CSVRQGKDTEAFF. CDR3 bases: TGCAGCGTCAGACAGGGGAAGGACACTGAAGCTTTCTTT.

This clonotype was picked up many times. The J gene is TRBJ1-1, the V gene TRBV6-1; the D gene is possibly TRBD1 (5 bases). This CDR3 is 14 amino acids long. Deletions cut 10 bases from V and 6 bases from J, with 21 bases between. Per germline, CDR1 MNHNS and CDR2 SASEGT. The CDR3 region is CATAPVGEIAEAFF. The CDR3, as DNA: TGTGCCACCGCCCCTGTGGGGGAGATAGCTGAAGCTTTCTTT.

This clonotype has just one count. The V call is TRBV6-5, the J call TRBJ1-1, with TRBD1 as a possible D gene (6 bases). Germline CDR1 MNHEY, CDR2 SVGAGI. With 10 bases removed from V and 4 bases from J, the gap between germline ends came to 22 bases. This CDR3 comprises 15 residues. The chain's CDR3 is CATKRPRGPGTEAFF. The CDR3 nucleotides are TGTGCCACCAAACGCCCCAGGGGCCCGGGCACTGAAGCTTTCTTT.

This clonotype was counted between two and nine times. J is TRBJ2-5 and V is TRBV3-1, with 8 bases identical to TRBD2. From germline, CDR1 is LGHDT and CDR2 YNNKEL (reference sequence). This CDR3 spans 13 amino acids. J gave up 1 base and V 5 bases, and 0 bases lay outside the gene matches. CDR3 DNA: TGTGCCAGCAGCGGGACTAGCCAAGAGACCCAGTACTTC. This codes for CASSGTSQETQYF.

This chain connects TRBV12-3 or TRBV12-4 to TRBJ2-7, with TRBD2 matching 12 bases. The better agreement between TRBJ2-5 and the DNA end casts doubt on the J call. The CDR3 is 18 amino acids. The CDR3 DNA sequence: TGTGCCAGCAGTTTAGGGACTAGCGGGATTGGGCCGGCTGAGACCCAGTACTTC. Protein sequence: CASSLGTSGIGPAETQYF.

This clonotype came up a few times. V is TRBV5-1 and J is TRBJ1-5; D not resolved. Germline CDR1 and CDR2: SGHRS and YFSETQ. Trimming left V 0 bases short and J 4 bases short, with 11 bases between. The CDR3 is made up of 15 amino acids. CDR3 nucleotides: TGCGCCAGCAGCTTGGTTCAAGATGAAAATCAGCCCCAGCATTTT. The encoded protein is CASSLVQDENQPQHF. Looking up the rest from reference TRBV5-1 and TRBJ1-5 gives the full variable domain: KAGVTQTPRYLIKTRGQQVTLSCSPISGHRSVSWYQQTPGQGLQFLFEYFSETQRNKGNFPGRFSGRQFSNSRSEMNVSTLELGDSALYLCASSLVQDENQPQHFGDGTRLSIL.

The genes are TRBV5-1 and TRBJ2-7; 8 bases map to TRBD2. CDR1 is SGHRS, CDR2 YFSETQ, per germline. The trim removed 4 bases at V and 7 bases at J, leaving 22 bases unmatched. This CDR3 has 18 amino acids. CDR3 DNA sequence: TGCGCCAGCAGCCCTCAGCTAGCGGGTCCGAGCTCCTACAATGAGCAGTACTTC. Amino acid sequence: CASSPQLAGPSSYNEQYF.

This chain uses TRBV12-3 or TRBV12-4 with TRBJ1-2; D gene unclear. Trimming took off 7 bases at V and 13 bases at J, with 16 bases between the two ends. CDR3 length: 11 residues. In DNA, the CDR3 is TGTGCCAGCACCTTGGGTGGGGTGTTCACCTTC. Translating gives CASTLGGVFTF.

The chain uses TRBV11-2 and TRBJ2-1; the D gene could be TRBD1 or TRBD2 (6 bases each). V lost 3 bases to trimming and J lost 7 bases, with 19 bases between them. The CDR3 is 16 amino acids. Germline loops: CDR1 SGHAT, CDR2 FQNNGV. In DNA form, the CDR3 reads TGTGCCAGCAGCTTCGAGACGGGTGGGGGGCGGAATGAGCAGTTCTTC. Amino acid sequence: CASSFETGGGRNEQFF.